The T cell receptor (beta chain) described here comes from a study of graft-versus-host responses after intestinal transplantation. Points on this clone: The antigen is not known.

Measured with immunoSEQ multiplex PCR; TCRdb has only the in-frame clones, and not every one. Among about 70,000 clones listed, 90% were seen once. Germline V gene lookup returns CDR1 SNHLY and CDR2 FYNNEI. This CDR3 has 16 residues. The junction had 12 bases not matched to a gene; V was cut back by 8 bases and J by 2 bases. This specimen consisted of unstimulated CD8+ T cells sorted from spleen or lymph node cells, obtained before transplant. The clonotype comes from a human donor who was the organ donor for an intestinal transplant. V gene TRBV2 combines with J gene TRBJ2-3; 8 positions match TRBD2. CDR3 DNA sequence: TGTGCCAGCTCCATGACTAGCGCCGAGACCACAGATACGCAGTATTTT. Translation: CASSMTSAETTDTQYF.